This T cell receptor beta chain was captured in a study of T cells expressing NK-cell markers. About the study: Beta-chain profiling covered CD3+CD56+NKG2C+, CD3+CD56+NKG2C- and CD3+CD56-NKG2C+ sorted subsets. With respect to HCMV, seven of the eight sequenced donors were seropositive, and one was seronegative. The study's findings and limits: The leading position in the CD3+CD56-NKG2C+ fraction of four donors also went to these clonotypes.

Using the 5' RACE reads, TCRdb records one entry per CDR3 protein without DNA. This sample's table has approximately 550,000 distinct CDR3 sequences. Germline CDR1 reads MNHEY; CDR2 reads SMNVEV (reference sequence). The CDR3 covers 15 residues. In regard to this clonotype: Its antigen is not known.

The origin of this receptor is a man in his late teens or twenties in good health. The chain uses TRBV27 and TRBJ2-5; the TCRdb call, TRBD1, lacks DNA for checking. The material sequenced was blood T cells: a sorted CD56 or NKG2C T cell subset, CD4+ or CD8+ T cells, or bulk PBMC T cells (not recorded which). The CDR3 sequence is CASSGGAGDKETQYF.